A selection of T cell receptor beta chains follows, all from one sample in a study of cytomegalovirus exposure and HLA in healthy donors. The assay was immunoSEQ multiplex PCR, and TCRdb's table has in-frame clones only and misses some. The sample has over 100,000 clones, approximately 81% seen once. The sample taken for sequencing was PBMCs. All receptors derive from a male donor in good health and CMV-seronegative. Both conserved end residues are trimmed from each CDR3.

V gene	J gene	CDR3 protein
TRBV14	TRBJ1-6	ASSLRTGDNSPLH
TRBV6-1	TRBJ1-2	ASRSTGTSYGYT
TRBV6-1	TRBJ2-5	ASSELGGGAQY
TRBV5-6	TRBJ2-7	ASSRDRAYEQY
TRBV7-6	TRBJ2-2	ASSLSDTGELF
TRBV18	TRBJ1-2	ASSPETGTNYGYT
TRBV29-1	TRBJ2-3	SAGQGGTDTQY
TRBV29-1	TRBJ1-4	SVAGSEEKLF
TRBV6-6	TRBJ1-1	ASSYSRQMNTEAF
TRBV9	TRBJ2-3	ASSQRLAGIGTDTQY
TRBV4-2	TRBJ2-4	ASSQDWGGKNIQY
TRBV10-2	-	ASSEAGGRSYEQY
TRBV4-3	TRBJ2-2	ASSPSGGRNTGELF
TRBV7-9	TRBJ1-1	SSDGEMNTEAF
TRBV7-8	TRBJ2-1	ASSSFTGTRGGEQF
TRBV4-2	TRBJ2-7	ASSRQLAGGLGEQY
TRBV27	TRBJ2-1	ASSFSGSSYNEQF
TRBV6-1	TRBJ1-4	ASSEGGANEKLF
TRBV4-3	TRBJ2-3	ASSQVGGNTDTQY
TRBV28	TRBJ1-2	ASSFLLSERGGYT
TRBV6-6	TRBJ1-1	ASSRGTENTEAF
TRBV6-5	TRBJ1-5	ASSYRFEGNQPQH
TRBV29-1	TRBJ1-5	SVGEAAQPQH
TRBV10-1	TRBJ2-1	ASNGTSEYNEQF
TRBV29-1	TRBJ2-2	SVTGLVDTGELF
TRBV7-2	TRBJ1-4	ASSSGQFNEKLF
TRBV2	TRBJ1-5	ASSGQGRDQPQH
TRBV9	TRBJ2-2	ASTSDAGGSGELF
TRBV27	TRBJ2-3	ASSLRGVSTDTQY
TRBV7-2	TRBJ2-7	ASSLDT
TRBV7-9	TRBJ1-4	ASSDRGGEKLF
TRBV7-9	TRBJ1-1	SSSLGGARARTEAF
TRBV29-1	TRBJ2-1	SSLPLTSGRRGEQF
TRBV7-3	TRBJ2-3	ASSSGQGANEDTQY
TRBV5-4	TRBJ2-7	ASSLVGSQSYEQY
TRBV28	TRBJ2-5	ASRGAPGAQY
TRBV21-1	TRBJ2-7	ASSPRGTGGFYEQY
TRBV15	TRBJ1-2	ATSRARTLNYGYT
TRBV4-2	TRBJ1-5	ASSQGALSNQPQH
TRBV6-6	TRBJ1-2	ASSWDRAIGYT
TRBV14	TRBJ2-3	ASSHQRGGLDTQY
TRBV10-3	TRBJ1-1	AISETTGKTEAF
TRBV23-1	TRBJ1-1	ASSPWTMHTEAF
TRBV5-5	TRBJ2-7	ASSLAQGGGYEQY
TRBV4-1	TRBJ2-1	ASSQPLAANNEQF
TRBV28	TRBJ2-7	ASRPPGQIYYEQY
TRBV27	TRBJ2-7	ASSYRAPYEQY
TRBV6-1	TRBJ2-5	ASSEGGTQVTQY
TRBV5-4	TRBJ2-5	ASSSRTGKETQY
TRBV5-1	TRBJ1-6	ASSHGTGTISSPLH
TRBV28	TRBJ2-7	ASSLRGLSSYEQY
TRBV28	-	ASSFVSYEQY
TRBV19	TRBJ2-7	ASSSVRTSGSYEQY
TRBV11-3	TRBJ2-7	ASSLSSAVREHSEQY
TRBV2	TRBJ2-7	ASNLGSSYEQY
TRBV18	TRBJ2-1	ASSPRQGPEQF